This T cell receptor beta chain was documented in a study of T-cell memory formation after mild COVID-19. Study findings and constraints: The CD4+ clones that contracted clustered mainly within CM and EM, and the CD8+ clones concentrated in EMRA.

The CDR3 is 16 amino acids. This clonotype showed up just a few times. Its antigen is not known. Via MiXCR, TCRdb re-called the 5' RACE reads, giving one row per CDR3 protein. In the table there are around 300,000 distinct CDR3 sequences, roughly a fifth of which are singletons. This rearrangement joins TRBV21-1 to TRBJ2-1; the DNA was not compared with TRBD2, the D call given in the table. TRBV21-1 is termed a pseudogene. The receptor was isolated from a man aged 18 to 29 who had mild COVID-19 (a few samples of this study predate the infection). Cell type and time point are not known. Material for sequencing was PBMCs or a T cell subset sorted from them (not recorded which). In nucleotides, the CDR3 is TGTGCCATCGAGACTTTAGCTAGCCGGGGGCTCTATGAGCAGTTCTTC. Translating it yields CAIETLASRGLYEQFF.